One sample yielded the 29 T cell receptor beta chains listed below, sequenced in a study of regulatory T cells in long-lasting Graves disease. iRepertoire HTBI primers and Arm-PCR of CDR3 regions built TCR beta libraries. MiXCR, run by TCRdb on the multiplex PCR reads, gives a single entry per CDR3 protein. The repertoire holds about 310,000 distinct CDR3 sequences, with 20% to 25% as singletons. Indicated time point: persistent/refractory GD, antithyroid drugs over 5 years with positive TRAb. Isolated PBMC RNA provided the starting material for the TCR library. Sample: peripheral blood mononuclear cells (PBMCs), taken when the disease was refractory, from a patient treated with antithyroid drugs. The origin of the receptors is a female donor with Graves disease.

This clonotype appeared a few times. Here the CDR3 reads CASSFPSGIGAYEQYF. The CDR3 DNA follows: TGTGCCAGCAGTTTCCCCAGCGGCATAGGCGCCTACGAGCAGTACTTC. The chain is built from TRBV12-3 or TRBV12-4 and TRBJ2-7; the D gene is possibly TRBD2 (5 bases). The CDR3 contains 16 residues. V dropped 3 bases and J dropped 2 bases, with 17 bases sitting between them.

This chain joins TRBV7-3 and TRBJ2-2; 7 bases align to TRBD1. This CDR3 is 15 amino acids long. CDR1 and CDR2 from the germline V gene are SGHTA and FQGTGA. The ends lost 2 bases at V and 0 bases at J; junction bases unmatched: 0. The CDR3 DNA reads as TGTGCCAGCAGCTTACAGGGGGCGAACACCGGGGAGCTGTTTTTT. Amino acids: CASSLQGANTGELFF.

This clonotype has ten or more counts. This chain uses TRBV7-2 with TRBJ1-5, with D tentatively TRBD1 (6 bases). Germline loops: CDR1 SGHTA, CDR2 FQGNSA. This CDR3 is 15 amino acids long. V was trimmed by 1 base and J by 3 bases, leaving 10 bases between them. CDR3 region: CASSLDPGANQPQHF. As DNA, the CDR3 is TGTGCCAGCAGCTTAGACCCAGGGGCCAATCAGCCCCAGCATTTT.

This clonotype has a handful of counts. V is TRBV29-1 and J is TRBJ2-3; 7 bases agree with TRBD2. The CDR3 totals 16 residues. The V gene end was trimmed by 7 bases and the J gene end by 2 bases; junction bases not matched to a gene: 15. Germline lookup yields CDR1 SQVTM and CDR2 ANQGSEA. The DNA for the CDR3 is TGCAGCGCGGCGCCCGGGAGGTTTGATATCACAGATACGCAGTATTTT. This codes for CSAAPGRFDITDTQYF.

V is TRBV7-2 and J is TRBJ2-7; D gene ambiguous. CDR3 length equals 12 residues. With 2 bases removed from V and 4 bases from J, the gap between germline ends came to 6 bases. The germline V gene encodes CDR1 SGHTA and CDR2 FQGNSA. CDR3: CASSLFGYEQYF. CDR3 sequence (DNA): TGTGCCAGCAGCTTATTCGGTTACGAGCAGTACTTC. The full variable domain, rest sourced from reference TRBV7-2 and TRBJ2-7, is GAGVSQSPSNKVTEKGKDVELRCDPISGHTALYWYRQSLGQGLEFLIYFQGNSAPDKSGLPSDRFSAERTGGSVSTLTIQRTQQEDSAVYLCASSLFGYEQYFGPGTRLTVT.

This clonotype was found a few times. This chain links TRBV19 with TRBJ2-2, with D unresolved. Deletions cut 6 bases from V and 7 bases from J, with 12 bases between. Germline loops: CDR1 LNHDA, CDR2 SQIVND (reference sequence). This CDR3 spans 13 amino acids. CDR3 nucleotide sequence: TGTGCCAGTAGGGGATCTCGTCTCGGGGAGCTGTTTTTT. Translating it yields CASRGSRLGELFF.

Only a few counts were recorded for this clonotype. The rearrangement joins TRBV7-2 to TRBJ2-3; D is ambiguous. The CDR3 contains 15 residues. In germline, CDR1 is SGHTA, CDR2 FQGNSA. Between the trimmed V and J ends, which lost 1 base and 0 bases, there was a span of 8 bases. The DNA for the CDR3 is TGTGCCAGCAGCTTAGTTGGTCCTAGCACAGATACGCAGTATTTT. Translation gives CASSLVGPSTDTQYF.

This chain links TRBV7-2 with TRBJ2-1, with 12 bases fitting TRBD2. Germline V gene sequence: CDR1 SGHTA, CDR2 FQGNSA. V lost 5 bases and J lost 3; bases outside the gene matches: 11. The CDR3 has 18 amino acids. The CDR3 sequence is CASSARTSGTYGYNEQFF. CDR3 nucleotide sequence: TGTGCCAGCAGCGCACGGACTAGCGGGACTTACGGCTACAATGAGCAGTTCTTC. Complete variable domain (other parts from reference TRBV7-2 and TRBJ2-1): GAGVSQSPSNKVTEKGKDVELRCDPISGHTALYWYRQSLGQGLEFLIYFQGNSAPDKSGLPSDRFSAERTGGSVSTLTIQRTQQEDSAVYLCASSARTSGTYGYNEQFFGPGTRLTVL.

The J gene is TRBJ2-3, the V gene TRBV29-1; D remains unclear. CDR1 is SQVTM, CDR2 ANQGSEA, per germline. V dropped 4 bases and J dropped 4 bases, with 12 bases sitting between them. The CDR3 runs to 13 residues. CDR3 sequence: CSVVLRAADTQYF. CDR3 bases: TGCAGCGTTGTCCTAAGGGCCGCAGATACGCAGTATTTT.

The V and J genes are TRBV20-1 and TRBJ1-5; no clear D gene. Trimming pared 1 base from V and 7 bases from J, leaving 23 bases between. Germline CDR1 is DFQATT and CDR2 is SNEGSKA (reference sequence). This CDR3 contains 17 residues. The CDR3 DNA reads TGCAGTGCTAGAGCTAAAGGCTACGGCCCTTGGGGACAGCCCCAGCATTTT. Its translation: CSARAKGYGPWGQPQHF.

This chain joins TRBV5-1 and TRBJ2-5; 11 nucleotides line up with TRBD2. This CDR3 is 15 amino acids long. V shed 3 bases, J shed 4 bases, and the junction held 5 bases outside the gene matches. Germline V CDR1 and CDR2: SGHRS, YFSETQ. As DNA, the CDR3 is TGCGCCAGCAGCTCTATTGGACTAGCGGGAGAGACCCAGTACTTC. Protein product: CASSSIGLAGETQYF.

This clonotype appeared many times. Germline is not matched at one junction end, which may reflect a read error. The rearrangement joins TRBV10-1 to TRBJ1-5, with D possibly matching TRBD1 (5 bases). The germline V gene encodes CDR1 WNHNN and CDR2 SYGVQD (reference sequence). The CDR3 sequence is 13 residues long. The CDR3 sequence is CASSEGRDQPQHF. The CDR3 DNA is TGTGCCAGCTCAGAGGGGCGGGATCAGCCCCAGCATTTT.

This clonotype showed up many times. The genes are TRBV6-5 and TRBJ1-2, with 8 bases identical to TRBD1. CDR1 and CDR2 from the germline V gene are MNHEY and SVGAGI. CDR3 size: 15 residues. The V and J ends lost 2 bases and 6 bases, in that order; junction bases with no gene match: 8. CDR3 sequence: CASSYPRGLADGYTF. CDR3 DNA: TGTGCCAGCAGTTACCCCAGGGGGCTGGCGGATGGCTACACCTTC.

A note on this clonotype: The germline gene is not matched at one end of the junction; a read error may be the cause. The V call is TRBV6-6, the J call TRBJ1-5; D is unresolved. This CDR3 contains 16 residues. Germline V gene lookup returns CDR1 MNHNY and CDR2 SVGAGI (reference sequence). DNA of the CDR3: TGTGCCGGCAGTTATATGGTACTCACAAGCAATCAGCCCCAGCATTTT. Encoded protein: CAGSYMVLTSNQPQHF.

This clonotype was detected ten times or more. The rearrangement joins TRBV20-1 to TRBJ1-2; D remains unclear. V was clipped by 6 bases and J by 8 bases, with 19 bases between them. CDR3 length: 13 amino acids. Germline-derived CDR1 and CDR2 are DFQATT and SNEGSKA (reference sequence). CDR3 loop: CSASPNAFRGYTF. Here the CDR3 DNA reads TGCAGTGCCTCCCCGAACGCTTTTCGCGGCTACACCTTC.

V is TRBV7-2 and J is TRBJ2-5; D ambiguous. The CDR3 runs to 12 residues. Germline assignment: CDR1 SGHTA and CDR2 FQGNSA. V shed 8 bases and J shed 4 bases, with 11 bases lying between them. The CDR3 coding sequence is TGTGCCAGCCGAGGTAGAGGAGAGACCCAGTACTTC. Its translation is CASRGRGETQYF. The full variable domain, in which reference TRBV7-2 and TRBJ2-5 provide the parts outside the CDR3, is GAGVSQSPSNKVTEKGKDVELRCDPISGHTALYWYRQSLGQGLEFLIYFQGNSAPDKSGLPSDRFSAERTGGSVSTLTIQRTQQEDSAVYLCASRGRGETQYFGPGTRLLVL.

This clonotype was seen at least ten times. This chain links TRBV6-1 with TRBJ2-7; 11 bases fit TRBD1. The CDR3 contains 16 residues. Trimming at V came to 5 bases and at J to 3 bases, leaving 9 bases not matched to a gene. Germline-derived CDR1 and CDR2 are MNHNS and SASEGT. DNA of the CDR3: TGTGCCAGCAGTCGCGGACAGGGGGCAGAGGGCTACGAGCAGTACTTC. This codes for CASSRGQGAEGYEQYF.

This clonotype was picked up many times. Just one base apart from a much larger clone, this may be a read error. The chain couples TRBV28 to TRBJ1-2; D unclear. Trimming removed 3 bases at V and 9 bases at J, with 14 bases between. This CDR3 comprises 13 residues. CDR1 is MDHEN and CDR2 is SYDVKM in the germline V gene. The CDR3 protein is CASSFPIEYSYTF. The CDR3 bases are TGTGCCAGCAGTTTCCCGATAGAGTATAGCTACACCTTC.

This clonotype came up many times. V is TRBV7-2 and J is TRBJ2-5, with D possibly matching TRBD2 (5 bases). This CDR3 comprises 14 residues. Germline V gives CDR1 SGHTA, CDR2 FQGNSA. V lost 5 bases and J 5 bases, leaving 15 bases between the germline ends. In DNA, the CDR3 is TGTGCCAGCAGCCCTCGAGCGGAACGGGAGACCCAGTACTTC. Its translation: CASSPRAERETQYF.

This clonotype was found once. J is TRBJ2-1 and V is TRBV7-3; D is undetermined. V lost 1 base, J lost 5 bases, and 6 bases lay in between. Germline CDR1 is SGHTA and CDR2 is FQGTGA. CDR3 length equals 13 residues. DNA of the CDR3: TGTGCCAGCAGCTTAAACGCCAACAATGAGCAGTTCTTC. Residues: CASSLNANNEQFF.

This clonotype has a count of ten or more. The chain has TRBV7-9 and TRBJ1-2; TRBD1 matches at 9 bases. The CDR3 totals 18 residues. The J segment lost 2 bases and the V segment lost 5 bases, leaving 15 bases of the junction unmatched. Looked up from germline, CDR1 is SEHNR and CDR2 is FQNEAQ (reference sequence). In nucleotides, the CDR3 is TGTGCCAGCAGCCCCACCTTCAATTCCGGGACAGGGAACTATGGCTACACCTTC. It encodes CASSPTFNSGTGNYGYTF. Full variable domain (rest looked up from reference TRBV7-9 and TRBJ1-2): DTGVSQNPRHKITKRGQNVTFRCDPISEHNRLYWYRQTLGQGPEFLTYFQNEAQLEKSRLLSDRFSAERPKGSFSTLEIQRTEQGDSAMYLCASSPTFNSGTGNYGYTFGSGTRLTVV.

A note on this clonotype: Since a much larger clone is just one base distant, this may be a read error. The chain uses TRBV28 and TRBJ2-5; TRBD1 matches at 7 bases. The V gene's germline CDR1 is MDHEN and CDR2 SYDVKM. After removal of 3 bases from V and 11 bases from J, the junction contained 18 bases not matched to a gene. The CDR3 length is 16 residues. The CDR3 is CASSFLLPGQIDGQYF. In nucleotides, the CDR3 is TGTGCCAGCAGTTTTCTCCTGCCGGGACAGATAGATGGGCAGTACTTC.

Ten or more counts support this clonotype. In nucleotides, the CDR3 is TGTGCCAGCAGCTTAAACAATATGAACACTGAAGCTTTCTTT. Protein sequence: CASSLNNMNTEAFF. The chain employs TRBV7-8 and TRBJ1-1; D call uncertain. The length of the CDR3 is 14 residues. Trimming removed 2 bases from V and 0 bases from J, with 7 bases in between. Germline loops: CDR1 SGHVS, CDR2 FQNEAQ.

This clonotype was observed at least ten times. The chain employs TRBV20-1 and TRBJ2-7, with TRBD2 matching 9 bases. The germline CDR1 and CDR2 sequences are DFQATT and SNEGSKA (reference sequence). The CDR3 contains 15 residues. The V segment lost 4 bases and the J segment 3 bases; nucleotides outside the gene matches: 10. This CDR3 reads CSANLAGTANYEQYF. DNA of the CDR3: TGCAGTGCTAATCTAGCGGGAACTGCTAACTACGAGCAGTACTTC.

This clonotype was detected many times. The chain joins TRBV12-3 or TRBV12-4 to TRBJ1-1; no definite D call. The CDR3 is 13 residues long. Trimming took 3 bases from V and 8 from J, leaving 13 bases between them. The CDR3 protein is CASSFRAVAEAFF. In nucleotides, the CDR3 is TGTGCCAGCAGTTTTCGTGCGGTGGCGGAAGCTTTCTTT.

Note on this clonotype: A far larger clone is just one base off, so this is likely a read error. The chain couples TRBV7-3 to TRBJ2-7, with TRBD2 matching 12 bases. V lost 6 bases, J lost 2 bases, and 5 bases stayed unmatched. From germline, CDR1 is SGHTA and CDR2 FQGTGA. This CDR3 has 15 residues. CDR3 nucleotide sequence: TGTGCCAGCAGTTACGGACTAGCGGGGCCCTACGAGCAGTACTTC. Encoded protein: CASSYGLAGPYEQYF.

V is TRBV6-1 and J is TRBJ2-2, with D perhaps given as TRBD1 or TRBD2 (5 bases each). V was shortened by 8 bases and J by 7 bases, with 26 bases between the two germline ends. The CDR3 is 17 amino acids. Germline V gene sequence: CDR1 MNHNS, CDR2 SASEGT. The CDR3 DNA reads as TGTGCCAGCCGGGGCGCTGCGGAACGGGAACGCGGCGGGGAGCTGTTTTTT. It translates to CASRGAAERERGGELFF.

V and J are TRBV20-1 and TRBJ2-6, with D perhaps matching TRBD1 or TRBD2 (6 bases each). This CDR3 comprises 15 residues. Germline lookup yields CDR1 DFQATT and CDR2 SNEGSKA (reference sequence). V gave up 5 bases and J gave up 0 bases, with 11 bases separating them. Here the CDR3 reads CSAFGGDSGANVLTF. The CDR3 coding sequence is TGCAGTGCTTTCGGGGGCGACTCTGGGGCCAACGTCCTGACTTTC.

In its sample, this clonotype was seen a few times. The CDR3 region has the DNA TGTGCCAGCAGTGAGACAGGGAGAACTCAGCCCCAGCATTTT. Translated, it gives CASSETGRTQPQHF. The rearrangement uses TRBV2 and TRBJ1-5; 7 bases fit TRBD1. The CDR3 runs to 14 residues. Germline CDR1 and CDR2: SNHLY and FYNNEI. V was pared by 3 bases and J by 6 bases, with 5 bases of the junction left unmatched. Variable domain in full (rest from reference TRBV2 and TRBJ1-5): EPEVTQTPSHQVTQMGQEVILRCVPISNHLYFYWYRQILGQKVEFLVSFYNNEISEKSEIFDDQFSVERPDGSNFTLKIRSTKLEDSAMYFCASSETGRTQPQHFGDGTRLSIL.